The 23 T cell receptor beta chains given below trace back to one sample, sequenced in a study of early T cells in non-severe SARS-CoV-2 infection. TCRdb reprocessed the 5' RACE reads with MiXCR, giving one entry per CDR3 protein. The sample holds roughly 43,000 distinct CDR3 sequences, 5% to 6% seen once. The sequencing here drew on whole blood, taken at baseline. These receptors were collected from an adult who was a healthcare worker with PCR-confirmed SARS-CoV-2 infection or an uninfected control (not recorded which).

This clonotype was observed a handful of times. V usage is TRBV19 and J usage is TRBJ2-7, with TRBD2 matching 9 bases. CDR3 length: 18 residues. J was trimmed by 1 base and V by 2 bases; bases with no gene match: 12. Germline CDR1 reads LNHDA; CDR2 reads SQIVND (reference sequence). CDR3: CASSIRSVAGGDSYEQYF. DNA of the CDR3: TGTGCCAGTAGTATAAGGTCCGTTGCGGGAGGGGATTCCTACGAGCAGTACTTC.

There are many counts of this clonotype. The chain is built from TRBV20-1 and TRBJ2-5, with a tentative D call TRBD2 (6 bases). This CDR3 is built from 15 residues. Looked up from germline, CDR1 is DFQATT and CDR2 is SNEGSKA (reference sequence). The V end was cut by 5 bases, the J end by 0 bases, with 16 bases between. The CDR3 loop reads CSAGLGAGHQETQYF. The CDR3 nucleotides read TGCAGTGCTGGGTTAGGGGCGGGGCACCAAGAGACCCAGTACTTC.

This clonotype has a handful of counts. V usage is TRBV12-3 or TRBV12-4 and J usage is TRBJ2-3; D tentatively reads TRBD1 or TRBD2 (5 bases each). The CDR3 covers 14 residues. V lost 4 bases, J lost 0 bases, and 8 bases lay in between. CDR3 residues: CASSSRDSTDTQYF. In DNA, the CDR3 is TGTGCCAGCAGTTCCCGGGACAGCACAGATACGCAGTATTTT.

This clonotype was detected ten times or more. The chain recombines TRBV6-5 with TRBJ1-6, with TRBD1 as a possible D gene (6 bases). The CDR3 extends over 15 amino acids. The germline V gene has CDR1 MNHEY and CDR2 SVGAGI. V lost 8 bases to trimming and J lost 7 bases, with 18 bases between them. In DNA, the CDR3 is TGTGCCAGCCGGGGGTCGGGACAACGGAATTCACCCCTCCACTTT. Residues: CASRGSGQRNSPLHF.

As DNA, the CDR3 is TGTGCCAGTAGTGGCTTGACTATCACAGATACGCAGTATTTT. Its protein is CASSGLTITDTQYF. The chain joins TRBV19 to TRBJ2-3; D perhaps matches TRBD2 (5 bases). Trimming shortened V by 5 bases and J by 2 bases, and 11 bases separated the two germline ends. This CDR3 region has 14 residues. The germline CDR1 and CDR2 sequences are LNHDA and SQIVND (reference sequence).

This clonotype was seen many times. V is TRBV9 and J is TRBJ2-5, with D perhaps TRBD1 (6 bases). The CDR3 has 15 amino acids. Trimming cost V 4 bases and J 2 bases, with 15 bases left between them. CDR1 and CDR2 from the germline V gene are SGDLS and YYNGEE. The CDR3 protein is CASSPPRTDQETQYF. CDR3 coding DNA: TGTGCCAGCAGCCCACCCCGGACAGATCAAGAGACCCAGTACTTC.

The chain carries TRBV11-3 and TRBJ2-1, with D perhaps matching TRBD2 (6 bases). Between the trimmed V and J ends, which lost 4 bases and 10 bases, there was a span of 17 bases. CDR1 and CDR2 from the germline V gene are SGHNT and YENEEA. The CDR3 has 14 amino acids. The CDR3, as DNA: TGTGCCAGCAGCTCAGACGGGAGTTTGCGCGAGCAGTTCTTC. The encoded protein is CASSSDGSLREQFF.

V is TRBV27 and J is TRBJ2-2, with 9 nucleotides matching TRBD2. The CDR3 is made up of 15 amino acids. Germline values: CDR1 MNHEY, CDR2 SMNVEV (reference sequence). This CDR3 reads CAPPAAGGPTGELFF. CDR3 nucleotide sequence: TGTGCTCCGCCCGCCGCGGGAGGGCCCACCGGGGAGCTGTTTTTT.

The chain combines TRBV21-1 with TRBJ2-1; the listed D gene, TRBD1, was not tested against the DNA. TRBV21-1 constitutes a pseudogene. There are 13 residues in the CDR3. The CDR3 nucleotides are TGTGCCAGCAGCAAAGTTCCGGGGGGAAAGCAGTTCTTC. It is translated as CASSKVPGGKQFF.

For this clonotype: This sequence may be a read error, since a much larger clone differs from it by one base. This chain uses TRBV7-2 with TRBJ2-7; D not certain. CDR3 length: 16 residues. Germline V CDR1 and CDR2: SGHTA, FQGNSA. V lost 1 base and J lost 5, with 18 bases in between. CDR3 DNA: TGTGCCAGCAGCTTAGAACGCTACCCGCAACCCCACGAGCAGTACTTC. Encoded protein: CASSLERYPQPHEQYF.

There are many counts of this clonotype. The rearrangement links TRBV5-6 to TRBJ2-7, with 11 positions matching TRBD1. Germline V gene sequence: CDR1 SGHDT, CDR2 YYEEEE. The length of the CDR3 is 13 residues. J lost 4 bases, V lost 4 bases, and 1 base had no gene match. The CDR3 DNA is TGTGCCAGCAGCCGGGACAGGGGGTACGAGCAGTACTTC. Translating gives CASSRDRGYEQYF.

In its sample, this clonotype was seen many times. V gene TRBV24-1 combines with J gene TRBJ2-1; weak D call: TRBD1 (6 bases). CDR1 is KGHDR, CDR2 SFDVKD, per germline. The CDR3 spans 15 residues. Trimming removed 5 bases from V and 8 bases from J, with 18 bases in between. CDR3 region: CATSAPQGRLDEQFF. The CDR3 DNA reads TGTGCCACCAGTGCACCACAGGGTCGGCTTGATGAGCAGTTCTTC.

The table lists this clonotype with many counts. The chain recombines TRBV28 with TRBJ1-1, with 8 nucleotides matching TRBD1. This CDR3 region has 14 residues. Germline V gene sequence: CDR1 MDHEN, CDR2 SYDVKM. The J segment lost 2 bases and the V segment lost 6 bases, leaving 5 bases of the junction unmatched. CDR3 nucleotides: TGTGCCAGCAGGTGGACAGGGAAAAACACTGAAGCTTTCTTT. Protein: CASRWTGKNTEAFF.

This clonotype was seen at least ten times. The CDR3 sequence is CASSYSNYEQYF. CDR3 sequence (DNA): TGTGCCAGCAGTTACTCAAACTACGAGCAGTACTTC. The chain recombines TRBV6-2 or TRBV6-3 with TRBJ2-7; D remains ambiguous. The CDR3 consists of 12 residues. Germline values: CDR1 MNHEY, CDR2 SVGEGT. V was cut by 0 bases and J by 3 bases, with 3 bases left in between.

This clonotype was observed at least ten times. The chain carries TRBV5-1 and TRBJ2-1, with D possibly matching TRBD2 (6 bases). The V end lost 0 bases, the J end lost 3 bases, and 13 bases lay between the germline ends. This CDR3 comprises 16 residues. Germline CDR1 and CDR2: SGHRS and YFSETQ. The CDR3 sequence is CASSLEVVGGYNEQFF. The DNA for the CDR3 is TGCGCCAGCAGCTTGGAGGTGGTCGGGGGCTACAATGAGCAGTTCTTC.

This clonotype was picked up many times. DNA of the CDR3: TGTGCCAGCAGCTTAGAACCTTACAATGAGCAGTTCTTC. This codes for CASSLEPYNEQFF. V gene TRBV7-9 combines with J gene TRBJ2-1; the D is unclear. This CDR3 is built from 13 residues. Looked up from germline, CDR1 is SEHNR and CDR2 is FQNEAQ (reference sequence). Trimming shortened V by 1 base and J by 4 bases, and 5 bases separated the two germline ends.

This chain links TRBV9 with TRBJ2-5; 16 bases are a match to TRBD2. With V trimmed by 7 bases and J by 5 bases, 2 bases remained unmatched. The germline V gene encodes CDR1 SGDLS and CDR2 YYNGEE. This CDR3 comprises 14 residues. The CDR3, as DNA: TGTGCCAGCGGGGGACTAGCGGGAGGGGAGACCCAGTACTTC. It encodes CASGGLAGGETQYF.

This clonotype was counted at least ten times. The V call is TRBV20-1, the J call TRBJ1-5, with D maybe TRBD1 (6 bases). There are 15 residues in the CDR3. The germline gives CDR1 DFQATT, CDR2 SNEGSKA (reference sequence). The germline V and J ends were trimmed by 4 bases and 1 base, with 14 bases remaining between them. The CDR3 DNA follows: TGCAGTGCTACGGGGGGGCCCCTAAGCAATCAGCCCCAGCATTTT. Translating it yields CSATGGPLSNQPQHF.

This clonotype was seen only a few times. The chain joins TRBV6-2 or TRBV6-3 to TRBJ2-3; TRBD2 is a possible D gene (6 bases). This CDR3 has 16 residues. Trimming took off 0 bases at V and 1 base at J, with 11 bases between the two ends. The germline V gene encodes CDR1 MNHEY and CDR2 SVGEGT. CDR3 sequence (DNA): TGTGCCAGCAGTTACTCCGGGACTTCGGGCACAGATACGCAGTATTTT. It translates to CASSYSGTSGTDTQYF.

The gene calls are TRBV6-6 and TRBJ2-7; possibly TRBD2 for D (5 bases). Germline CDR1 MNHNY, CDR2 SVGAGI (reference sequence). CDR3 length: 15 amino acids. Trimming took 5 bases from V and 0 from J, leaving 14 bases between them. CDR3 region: CASSPREWDSYEQYF. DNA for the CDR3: TGTGCCAGCAGTCCCCGGGAATGGGACTCCTACGAGCAGTACTTC.

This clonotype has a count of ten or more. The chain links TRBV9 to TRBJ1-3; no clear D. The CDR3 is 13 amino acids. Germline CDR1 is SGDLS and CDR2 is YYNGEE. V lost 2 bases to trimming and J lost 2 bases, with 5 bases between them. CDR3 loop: CASSVTPGNTIYF. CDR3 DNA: TGTGCCAGCAGCGTCACCCCTGGAAACACCATATATTTT.

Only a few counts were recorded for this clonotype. CDR3 amino acids: CASSQDVYHEQYF. CDR3 in DNA: TGTGCCAGCAGTCAGGACGTGTACCACGAGCAGTACTTC. This chain connects TRBV28 to TRBJ2-7, with D hard to call. The CDR3 consists of 13 residues. The germline V gene encodes CDR1 MDHEN and CDR2 SYDVKM. The V end was cut by 5 bases, the J end by 5 bases, with 13 bases between. Drawing the rest from reference TRBV28 and TRBJ2-7, the complete variable domain is DVKVTQSSRYLVKRTGEKVFLECVQDMDHENMFWYRQDPGLGLRLIYFSYDVKMKEKGDIPEGYSVSREKKERFSLILESASTNQTSMYLCASSQDVYHEQYFGPGTRLTVT.

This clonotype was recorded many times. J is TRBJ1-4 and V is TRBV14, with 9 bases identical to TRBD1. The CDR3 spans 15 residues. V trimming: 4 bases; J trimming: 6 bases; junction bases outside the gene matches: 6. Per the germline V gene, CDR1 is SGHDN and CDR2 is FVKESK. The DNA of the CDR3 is TGTGCCAGCAGCCCCGGGACAGGGTGGGATGAAAAACTGTTTTTT. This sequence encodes CASSPGTGWDEKLFF.